This TCR beta chain was documented in a study of shared clonotypes between healthy human individuals. Germline V gene lookup returns CDR1 MNHNS and CDR2 SASEGT. The trim removed 1 base at V and 3 bases at J, leaving 2 bases unmatched. The CDR3 consists of 15 residues. CD45RA+ naive and CD45RA-negative memory subsets were separated from CD4+ cells. Sequencing was performed with immunoSEQ multiplex PCR; in TCRdb, only in-frame clones are kept and a portion is missing. The sample contains around 1.6 million clones, approximately 98% of which appear only once. The sequence derives from a man aged 30-40 years in good health. Sequenced material: naive CD4+ T cells sorted from blood. Subset described: CD45RA+ positively selected. The genes are TRBV6-1 and TRBJ2-7, with 11 bases lining up with TRBD2. The CDR3 reads CASSEGGLAVYEQYF. The CDR3 DNA follows: TGTGCCAGCAGTGAAGGGGGACTAGCGGTCTACGAGCAGTACTTC.